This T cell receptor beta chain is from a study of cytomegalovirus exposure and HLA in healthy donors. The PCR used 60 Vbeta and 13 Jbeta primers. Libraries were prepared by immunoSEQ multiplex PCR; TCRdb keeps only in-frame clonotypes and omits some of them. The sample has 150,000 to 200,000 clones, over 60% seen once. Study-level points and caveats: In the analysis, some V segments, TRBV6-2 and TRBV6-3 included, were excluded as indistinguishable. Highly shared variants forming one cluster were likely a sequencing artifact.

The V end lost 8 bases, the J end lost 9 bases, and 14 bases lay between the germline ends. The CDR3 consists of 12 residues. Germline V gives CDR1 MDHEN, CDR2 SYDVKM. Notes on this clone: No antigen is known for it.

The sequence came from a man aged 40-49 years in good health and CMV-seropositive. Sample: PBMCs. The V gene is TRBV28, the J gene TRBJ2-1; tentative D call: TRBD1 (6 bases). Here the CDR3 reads CASGLGGREQFF. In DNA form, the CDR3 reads TGTGCCAGCGGATTAGGGGGACGTGAGCAGTTCTTC.